This entry describes one T cell receptor (beta chain). Its target is not known. This CDR3 region has 15 residues. Looked up from germline, CDR1 is SEHNR and CDR2 is FQNEAQ (reference sequence). V was clipped by 8 bases and J by 4 bases, with 17 bases between them. This entry belongs to a study of shared clonotypes between healthy human individuals. Study-wide results and limits: Genetic and exposure-history diversity was limited by the few donors.

How the authors handled the data: Because ImmunoSEQ provided only junction sequences with no quality scores, the filtering differed. Assay: immunoSEQ multiplex PCR; the TCRdb copy retains only in-frame clones and omits some. The DNA gave D and trimming, while V, J and clone size come from that table. The data show 470,000 or so clones, with around 80% seen just once and approximately 12% held by the top ten. The V and J genes are TRBV7-9 and TRBJ2-2; D not resolved. This sequence was found in a woman aged 40 to 50 in good health. Some clones in this sample may be carry-over from other donors' samples. The sequenced sample consisted of PBMCs. CDR3 protein: CASHPGLGFTGELFF. The CDR3, as DNA: TGTGCCAGCCACCCCGGCCTCGGCTTCACCGGGGAGCTGTTTTTT.